A selection of T cell receptor beta chains follows, all from one sample in a study of cytomegalovirus exposure and HLA in healthy donors. Here immunoSEQ multiplex PCR was the method, and the copy in TCRdb shows in-frame clones only, minus some. The table lists over 110,000 clones, approximately 80% of them singletons. Source material: PBMCs. These receptors all stem from a woman in her thirties or forties in good health and CMV-seropositive. CDR3s include the opening cysteine and the closing phenylalanine or tryptophan.

cdr3_length: 15; v_call: TRBV5-4; j_call: TRBJ2-1; cdr3_aa: CASSLGTGIYNEQFF
cdr3_length: 16; v_call: TRBV28; j_call: TRBJ1-1; cdr3_aa: CASTVSFGQGVTEAFF
cdr3_length: 16; v_call: TRBV5-5; j_call: TRBJ1-1; cdr3_aa: CASSFRGALMNTEAFF
cdr3_length: 12; v_call: TRBV10-3; j_call: TRBJ2-7; cdr3_aa: CATHSESYEQYF
cdr3_length: 14; v_call: TRBV9; j_call: TRBJ1-2; cdr3_aa: CASKLITGTYGYTF
cdr3_length: 13; v_call: TRBV25-1; j_call: TRBJ2-7; cdr3_aa: CASSDAPTYEQYF
cdr3_length: 17; v_call: TRBV7-9; j_call: TRBJ1-3; cdr3_aa: CASSFLRVTGTGDTIYF
cdr3_length: 14; v_call: TRBV27; j_call: TRBJ2-5; cdr3_aa: CATKREGSQETQYF
cdr3_length: 15; v_call: TRBV6-5; j_call: TRBJ2-7; cdr3_aa: CASRGTGTATYEQYF
cdr3_length: 19; v_call: TRBV6-7; j_call: TRBJ1-5; cdr3_aa: CASSYLSYGTGTYNQPQHF
cdr3_length: 13; v_call: TRBV5-1; j_call: TRBJ2-7; cdr3_aa: CASSLLQGYEQYF
cdr3_length: 14; v_call: TRBV9; j_call: TRBJ2-1; cdr3_aa: CASSIYRDYNEQFF
cdr3_length: 13; v_call: TRBV7-2; j_call: TRBJ1-2; cdr3_aa: CASSLYREGGYTF
cdr3_length: 14; v_call: TRBV13; j_call: NA; cdr3_aa: CASSSRTGVYEQYF
cdr3_length: 14; v_call: TRBV6-1; j_call: TRBJ2-1; cdr3_aa: CASIAGLHYNEQFF
cdr3_length: 13; v_call: TRBV9; j_call: TRBJ1-2; cdr3_aa: CASTGIGGYGYTF
cdr3_length: 14; v_call: TRBV21-1; j_call: TRBJ1-1; cdr3_aa: CASPRDRGNTEAFF
cdr3_length: 13; v_call: TRBV5-1; j_call: TRBJ2-1; cdr3_aa: CASRRSQDNEQFF